The present T cell receptor (beta chain) was sequenced within a study of T cell responses to AZD1222 COVID-19 vaccine. Study in general: Second-dose intervals near 4 or 12 weeks were combined.

Trimming cost V 1 base and J 8 bases, with 17 bases left between them. This CDR3 has 16 residues. Germline V lookup: CDR1 SGHNT, CDR2 YENEEA. TCRdb's copy holds only in-frame clones and misses some; the assay was immunoSEQ multiplex PCR. The sample contains 160,000 or so clones, roughly nine tenths of which appear only once. This clone was seen only once. The chain is built from TRBV11-3 and TRBJ2-2; weak D call: TRBD2 (5 bases). The sequence was obtained from an adult in good health. Sample: peripheral blood, taken on day 0 of AZD1222 vaccination. CDR3 loop: CASSLVVGSSPGELFF. The CDR3 DNA reads as TGTGCCAGCAGCTTAGTGGTAGGGAGCTCCCCTGGGGAGCTGTTTTTT.